These 23 T cell receptor beta chains were sequenced from one sample in a study of cytomegalovirus exposure and HLA in healthy donors. The table came from immunoSEQ multiplex PCR; TCRdb's copy has only in-frame clones and leaves some out. The sample yields over 100,000 clones, 88% seen once. Sequencing was done on a sample of PBMCs. Receptor source: a woman between 18 and 30 years old in good health and CMV-seropositive.

The rearrangement uses TRBV2 and TRBJ1-2; TRBD1 agrees at 8 bases. CDR1 is SNHLY and CDR2 is FYNNEI in the germline V gene. This CDR3 comprises 13 residues. Trimming removed 5 bases from V and 4 bases from J; junction bases left unmatched: 3. The CDR3 protein is CASSPGGTYGYTF. The CDR3 nucleotides are TGTGCCAGCAGTCCAGGGGGCACCTATGGCTACACCTTC.

The CDR3 region is CASSPSPGTGGYTEAFF. In nucleotides, the CDR3 is TGTGCCAGCAGCCCTAGTCCCGGGACAGGGGGCTACACTGAAGCTTTCTTT. The V and J genes are TRBV9 and TRBJ1-1; 12 bases map to TRBD1. The CDR3 spans 17 residues. Per the germline V gene, CDR1 is SGDLS and CDR2 is YYNGEE. Trimming cost V 4 bases and J 3 bases; bases outside gene matches: 10.

This clone was counted only a few times. V is TRBV7-3 and J is TRBJ1-1; unclear D gene. The CDR3 totals 13 residues. Germline V gene sequence: CDR1 SGHTA, CDR2 FQGTGA. Trimming removed 4 bases at V and 2 bases at J, with 8 bases between. CDR3 loop: CASSSTSNTEAFF. The DNA for the CDR3 is TGTGCCAGCAGCTCCACGAGTAACACTGAAGCTTTCTTT.

The gene calls are TRBV5-5 and TRBJ2-3; a weak D match, TRBD2 (6 bases). Trimming removed 0 bases from V and 2 bases from J, with 10 bases in between. Germline CDR1 SGHKS, CDR2 YYEKEE (reference sequence). The CDR3 extends over 15 amino acids. The CDR3 DNA reads TGTGCCAGCAGCTTGGCGGGACTTCCCACAGATACGCAGTATTTT. Translation: CASSLAGLPTDTQYF. The full variable domain, with the rest looked up from reference TRBV5-5 and TRBJ2-3, is DAGVTQSPTHLIKTRGQQVTLRCSPISGHKSVSWYQQVLGQGPQFIFQYYEKEERGRGNFPDRFSARQFPNYSSELNVNALLLGDSALYLCASSLAGLPTDTQYFGPGTRLTVL.

The J gene is TRBJ1-4, the V gene TRBV18, with 9 bases lining up with TRBD1. This CDR3 region has 14 residues. The trim removed 6 bases at V and 10 bases at J, leaving 9 bases unmatched. Germline values: CDR1 KGHSH, CDR2 LQKENI. CDR3: CASSAGTGNAKLFF. CDR3 bases: TGTGCCAGCTCCGCCGGGACAGGGAACGCAAAACTGTTTTTT.

The chain recombines TRBV29-1 with TRBJ2-2; TRBD1 agrees at 7 bases. Per the germline V gene, CDR1 is SQVTM and CDR2 is ANQGSEA. Trimming cost V 5 bases and J 5 bases; bases outside gene matches: 5. The CDR3 consists of 13 residues. CDR3 DNA: TGCAGCGTTACGGGACAGTCTACCGGGGAGCTGTTTTTT. This sequence encodes CSVTGQSTGELFF.

The genes are TRBV11-2 and TRBJ2-2; TRBD1 matches 8 bases. The V gene end was trimmed by 5 bases and the J gene end by 7 bases; junction bases not matched to a gene: 15. There are 17 residues in the CDR3. In germline, CDR1 is SGHAT, CDR2 FQNNGV. CDR3 sequence: CASSPPGQGAMGGELFF. The CDR3, as DNA: TGTGCCAGCAGCCCTCCTGGTCAGGGGGCGATGGGCGGGGAGCTGTTTTTT.

J is TRBJ2-2 and V is TRBV18, with D unresolved. Germline assignment: CDR1 KGHSH and CDR2 LQKENI. Trimming cost V 2 bases and J 3 bases, with 7 bases left between them. CDR3 length equals 14 residues. The CDR3 is CASSPGLYTGELFF. In nucleotides, the CDR3 is TGTGCCAGCTCACCAGGGCTGTACACCGGGGAGCTGTTTTTT.

The V and J genes are TRBV9 and TRBJ2-4; possible D gene TRBD2, 6 bases. Trimming shortened V by 1 base and J by 0 bases, and 8 bases separated the two germline ends. The CDR3 is made up of 15 amino acids. Germline values: CDR1 SGDLS, CDR2 YYNGEE. This chain's CDR3 is CASSVSSGAKNIQYF. In DNA form, the CDR3 reads TGTGCCAGCAGCGTAAGTAGCGGAGCCAAAAACATTCAGTACTTC.

The chain uses TRBV7-8 and TRBJ2-1, with TRBD2 matching over 10 bases. Germline V gives CDR1 SGHVS, CDR2 FQNEAQ. The V gene end was trimmed by 5 bases and the J gene end by 4 bases; junction bases not matched to a gene: 8. The length of the CDR3 is 16 residues. CDR3 sequence reads: CASSRLSGGGYNEQFF. The CDR3 DNA reads TGTGCCAGCAGCCGATTGAGCGGGGGGGGGTACAATGAGCAGTTCTTC.

This chain joins TRBV7-2 and TRBJ1-5; D is perhaps TRBD1 (6 bases). The CDR3 has 17 amino acids. Germline values: CDR1 SGHTA, CDR2 FQGNSA. V was cut by 1 base and J by 1 base, with 14 bases left in between. CDR3 coding DNA: TGTGCCAGCAGCTTAGTTCCGGCAGGGGTAAGCAATCAGCCCCAGCATTTT. This encodes CASSLVPAGVSNQPQHF.

This chain links TRBV18 with TRBJ2-1; 10 bases agree with TRBD2. The CDR3 covers 16 residues. The germline V gene has CDR1 KGHSH and CDR2 LQKENI. Trimming removed 2 bases from V and 0 bases from J; junction bases left unmatched: 1. Here the CDR3 reads CASSPTSGNSYNEQFF. The DNA of the CDR3 is TGTGCCAGCTCACCAACTAGCGGGAACTCCTACAATGAGCAGTTCTTC.

The chain links TRBV7-6 to TRBJ2-5; 7 bases line up with TRBD1. The junction had 7 bases not matched to a gene; V was cut back by 4 bases and J by 5 bases. The CDR3 runs to 14 residues. Germline lookup yields CDR1 SGHVS and CDR2 FNYEAQ. The CDR3 region is CASSSYRGAETQYF. The CDR3 DNA sequence: TGTGCCAGCAGCTCGTACAGGGGTGCCGAGACCCAGTACTTC.

In this sample, this clone turned up once. V and J are TRBV6-6 and TRBJ1-5; 8 bases are a match to TRBD1. This CDR3 has 15 residues. Germline-derived CDR1 and CDR2 are MNHNY and SVGAGI (reference sequence). Germline trimming cut 5 bases from V and 0 bases from J; bases unmatched to any gene: 3. CDR3 residues: CASSGTGVSNQPQHF. The CDR3, as DNA: TGTGCCAGCAGTGGGACAGGCGTTAGCAATCAGCCCCAGCATTTT.

The chain carries TRBV5-1 and TRBJ2-5, with 15 nucleotides matching TRBD2. The CDR3 contains 16 residues. V lost 4 bases, J lost 3 bases, and 4 bases stayed unmatched. CDR1 and CDR2 from the germline V gene are SGHRS and YFSETQ. CDR3 loop: CASSPGLAGGEETQYF. As DNA, the CDR3 is TGCGCCAGCAGCCCGGGACTAGCGGGAGGTGAAGAGACCCAGTACTTC.

The gene calls are TRBV4-1 and TRBJ2-7; 10 nucleotides agree with TRBD1. Germline loops: CDR1 MGHRA, CDR2 YSYEKL. This CDR3 is 14 amino acids long. J was trimmed by 5 bases and V by 4 bases; bases with no gene match: 5. CDR3 loop: CASSLRDRGHEQYF. CDR3 DNA: TGCGCCAGCAGCCTCCGGGACAGGGGCCACGAGCAGTACTTC.

The V call is TRBV5-1, the J call TRBJ1-1; a possible D gene is TRBD1 (5 bases). Trimming cost V 4 bases and J 0 bases, with 7 bases left between them. The germline V gene encodes CDR1 SGHRS and CDR2 YFSETQ. CDR3 length: 13 residues. The CDR3 sequence is CASSRGVNTEAFF. In DNA form, the CDR3 reads TGCGCCAGCAGCCGGGGGGTGAACACTGAAGCTTTCTTT. The full variable domain, with the rest looked up from reference TRBV5-1 and TRBJ1-1, is KAGVTQTPRYLIKTRGQQVTLSCSPISGHRSVSWYQQTPGQGLQFLFEYFSETQRNKGNFPGRFSGRQFSNSRSEMNVSTLELGDSALYLCASSRGVNTEAFFGQGTRLTVV.

The J gene is TRBJ1-1, the V gene TRBV9; TRBD1 is a possible D gene (5 bases). V lost 0 bases and J lost 3, with 9 bases in between. Germline CDR1 reads SGDLS; CDR2 reads YYNGEE. The CDR3 contains 14 residues. CDR3 in DNA: TGTGCCAGCAGCGTAGACGGGGGATACACTGAAGCTTTCTTT. This gives the protein CASSVDGGYTEAFF.

This chain links TRBV5-6 with TRBJ1-6; TRBD1 is a possible D gene (5 bases). Germline loops: CDR1 SGHDT, CDR2 YYEEEE. V shed 1 base and J shed 9 bases, with 11 bases lying between them. The CDR3 length is 14 residues. CDR3 sequence: CASSLWGPSSPLHF. For the CDR3, the DNA is TGTGCCAGCAGCTTGTGGGGCCCCTCTTCACCCCTCCACTTT.

This clone has a single count. The chain employs TRBV6-5 and TRBJ2-7, with D possibly being TRBD1 (6 bases). The CDR3 covers 14 residues. V was trimmed by 6 bases and J by 0 bases, leaving 12 bases between them. CDR1 MNHEY and CDR2 SVGAGI come from the germline V gene. As DNA, the CDR3 is TGTGCCAGCAGGGACAGCATCATCTCCTACGAGCAGTACTTC. This translates into CASRDSIISYEQYF.

Comment on this clone: Sequence at one end of the junction differs from germline and may be a read error. The rearrangement links TRBV18 to TRBJ2-4, with 7 bases matching TRBD1. This CDR3 is built from 12 residues. Germline V lookup: CDR1 KGHSH, CDR2 LQKENI. CDR3 residues: CASSPQDRNLHF. In DNA, the CDR3 is TGTGCCAGCTCACCACAGGACAGGAATTTGCACTTC.

The rearrangement uses TRBV14 and TRBJ2-2; the match to TRBD2 covers 8 bases. Germline V gene lookup returns CDR1 SGHDN and CDR2 FVKESK. V lost 8 bases, J lost 0 bases, and 8 bases stayed unmatched. The CDR3 is 16 amino acids. CDR3 nucleotides: TGTGCCAGCCAGAGAGCGGGGGTTACGAACACCGGGGAGCTGTTTTTT. Encoded protein: CASQRAGVTNTGELFF.

This clone was seen once. The CDR3 nucleotides are TGTGCCACCAGCAGAGATACAGGATTCTATGGCTACACCTTC. It encodes CATSRDTGFYGYTF. The chain joins TRBV15 to TRBJ1-2, with D maybe TRBD1 (5 bases). The CDR3 is made up of 14 amino acids. The germline V and J ends were trimmed by 0 bases and 4 bases, with 9 bases remaining between them. CDR1 is LNHNV, CDR2 YYDKDF, per germline (reference sequence). The whole variable domain, filled in from reference TRBV15 and TRBJ1-2, reads DAMVIQNPRYQVTQFGKPVTLSCSQTLNHNVMYWYQQKSSQAPKLLFHYYDKDFNNEADTPDNFQSRRPNTSFCFLDIRSPGLGDTAMYLCATSRDTGFYGYTFGSGTRLTVV.